These 16 T cell receptor beta chains were all obtained from the same sample, sequenced in a study of a mutant IDH1 vaccine in newly diagnosed glioma. Libraries were prepared by immunoSEQ multiplex PCR; TCRdb keeps only in-frame clonotypes and omits some of them. The top ten hold 9.5% to 12% of the sample, which has tens of thousands of clones, 70% seen once. Time point reported: week 11, during vaccination. Vaccine doses each comprised 300 ug of mutant IDH1 20-mer peptide, with topical imiquimod. These receptors are not linked to any known antigen. This material consisted of peripheral blood mononuclear cells (PBMCs), taken from a glioma patient whose treatment included an IDH1 peptide vaccine. The receptors were sampled from a man aged 18 to 29 with glioma. Some clones in this sample may be carry-over from other donors' samples.

The sample holds one count of this clone. The V call is TRBV10-3, the J call TRBJ1-2, with D unresolved. V was cut by 2 bases and J by 6 bases, with 10 bases left in between. This CDR3 has 13 residues. CDR1 is ENHRY, CDR2 SYGVKD, per germline. In DNA form, the CDR3 reads TGTGCCATCAGTGAGACACGGCGGGATGGCTACACCTTC. Translation: CAISETRRDGYTF.

This clone was picked up a small number of times. This chain uses TRBV9 with TRBJ1-1; TRBD1 agrees at 7 bases. CDR3 length: 16 residues. The germline gives CDR1 SGDLS, CDR2 YYNGEE. After removal of 0 bases from V and 1 base from J, the junction contained 6 bases not matched to a gene. CDR3 residues: CASSVGGGPQNTEAFF. The CDR3 bases are TGTGCCAGCAGCGTAGGAGGGGGCCCCCAGAACACTGAAGCTTTCTTT.

V usage is TRBV4-1 and J usage is TRBJ1-5; TRBD1 aligns across 9 bases. The V and J ends lost 2 bases and 0 bases, in that order; junction bases with no gene match: 11. CDR1 and CDR2 from the germline V gene are MGHRA and YSYEKL. This CDR3 spans 19 amino acids. In nucleotides, the CDR3 is TGCGCCAGCAGCCAAATTCCATCGACAGGGGGACTTAGCAATCAGCCCCAGCATTTT. Translated, it gives CASSQIPSTGGLSNQPQHF.

V is TRBV30 and J is TRBJ2-3, with 7 bases matching TRBD2. This CDR3 has 14 residues. Germline lookup yields CDR1 GTSNPN and CDR2 SVGIG (reference sequence). Trimming cost V 2 bases and J 4 bases; bases outside gene matches: 6. The CDR3 region is CAWSPRAGADTQYF. CDR3 sequence (DNA): TGTGCCTGGAGTCCTCGGGCGGGAGCAGATACGCAGTATTTT.

The chain joins TRBV6-1 to TRBJ1-5, with D perhaps matching TRBD1 (6 bases). The CDR3 length is 16 residues. V was pared by 3 bases and J by 4 bases, with 16 bases between. Looked up from germline, CDR1 is MNHNS and CDR2 is SASEGT. CDR3 in amino acids: CASSEPWGGSNQPQHF. The CDR3 bases are TGTGCCAGCAGTGAGCCCTGGGGGGGCTCAAATCAGCCCCAGCATTTT.

This clone has only a few counts. Sequence at one end of the junction differs from germline and may be a read error. The CDR3 coding sequence is TGTGCCAGCAGATTAGCGGGAGGGCCTACGAGCAAAACCTTC. It yields the protein CASRLAGGPTSKTF. The gene calls are TRBV2 and TRBJ2-7, with 11 nucleotides matching TRBD2. The CDR3 contains 14 residues. Germline-derived CDR1 and CDR2 are SNHLY and FYNNEI. Using reference TRBV2 and TRBJ2-7 for the parts outside the CDR3, the full variable domain is EPEVTQTPSHQVTQMGQEVILRCVPISNHLYFYWYRQILGQKVEFLVSFYNNEISEKSEIFDDQFSVERPDGSNFTLKIRSTKLEDSAMYFCASRLAGGPTSKTFGPGTRLTVT.

V is TRBV7-2 and J is TRBJ2-7; 8 bases are shared with TRBD2. The germline gives CDR1 SGHTA, CDR2 FQGNSA. V dropped 5 bases and J dropped 5; count of bases not matched to a gene: 5. CDR3 length: 13 amino acids. The CDR3 DNA reads as TGTGCCAGCAGCCGGACTAGCCTCCACGAGCAGTACTTC. This gives the protein CASSRTSLHEQYF.

This sequence joins TRBV5-4 and TRBJ1-1, with 9 nucleotides matching TRBD1. CDR1 and CDR2 (germline): SGHNT, YYREEE (reference sequence). CDR3 length: 13 amino acids. V shed 10 bases, J shed 2 bases, and the junction held 6 bases outside the gene matches. The CDR3 sequence: CAATGGINTEAFF. The CDR3 DNA sequence: TGTGCCGCAACAGGGGGCATTAACACTGAAGCTTTCTTT.

This clone has just one count. CDR3 DNA: TGTGCCTGGAATGTAGGGGTCAACGAGCAGTACTTC. It translates to CAWNVGVNEQYF. This sequence joins TRBV30 and TRBJ2-7, with D possibly matching TRBD1 (5 bases). CDR1 and CDR2 (germline): GTSNPN, SVGIG (reference sequence). The ends were cut back, 4 bases at V and 5 bases at J, with 12 bases in the middle. The CDR3 extends over 12 amino acids.

This clone was detected a few times. J is TRBJ1-1 and V is TRBV29-1; D is ambiguous. Germline V lookup: CDR1 SQVTM, CDR2 ANQGSEA. Trimming removed 5 bases at V and 6 bases at J, with 7 bases between. The CDR3 runs 10 residues. The CDR3 region is CSVSDAEAFF. As DNA, the CDR3 is TGCAGCGTTTCCGACGCTGAAGCTTTCTTT. Variable domain in full (rest from reference TRBV29-1 and TRBJ1-1): SAVISQKPSRDICQRGTSLTIQCQVDSQVTMMFWYRQQPGQSLTLIATANQGSEATYESGFVIDKFPISRPNLTFSTLTVSNMSPEDSSIYLCSVSDAEAFFGQGTRLTVV.

This rearrangement joins TRBV5-1 to TRBJ1-2; D remains unclear. Germline loops: CDR1 SGHRS, CDR2 YFSETQ. This CDR3 contains 12 residues. Trimming shortened V by 6 bases and J by 2 bases, and 8 bases separated the two germline ends. The CDR3 loop is CASNPGNYGYTF. The CDR3 DNA follows: TGCGCCAGCAACCCGGGCAACTATGGCTACACCTTC.

This chain joins TRBV13 and TRBJ1-1; D not resolved. The CDR3 runs 14 residues. The V end lost 5 bases, the J end lost 8 bases, and 18 bases lay between the germline ends. The germline gives CDR1 PRHDT, CDR2 FYEKMQ (reference sequence). Here the CDR3 DNA reads TGTGCCAGCAGCCTTTTAAAGGACCGCTTCGAAGCTTTCTTT. Its translation is CASSLLKDRFEAFF.

This chain links TRBV27 with TRBJ2-7; perhaps TRBD2 as D (6 bases). This CDR3 has 15 amino acids. V dropped 2 bases and J dropped 0 bases, with 11 bases sitting between them. In germline, CDR1 is MNHEY, CDR2 SMNVEV (reference sequence). The CDR3 DNA reads TGTGCCAGCAGTTTACAAGTGGGGGGCTCCTACGAGCAGTACTTC. It encodes CASSLQVGGSYEQYF.

The chain employs TRBV6-5 and TRBJ1-2; D remains unclear. The length of the CDR3 is 13 residues. V was shortened by 5 bases and J by 8 bases, with 15 bases between the two germline ends. Germline V lookup: CDR1 MNHEY, CDR2 SVGAGI. The CDR3 nucleotides are TGTGCCAGCAGTGAGGACTCAACGTGGGGCTACACCTTC. Its protein product is CASSEDSTWGYTF.

V is TRBV6-4 and J is TRBJ2-2; D might be TRBD1 (5 bases). CDR3 size: 13 residues. The V gene's germline CDR1 is MRHNA and CDR2 SNTAGT. The V end lost 7 bases, the J end lost 3 bases, and 9 bases lay between the germline ends. As DNA, the CDR3 is TGTGCCAGCAAGGGGTCGGACACCGGGGAGCTGTTTTTT. Translation gives CASKGSDTGELFF.

The chain combines TRBV20-1 with TRBJ2-7; D not certain. Germline loops: CDR1 DFQATT, CDR2 SNEGSKA (reference sequence). The CDR3 length is 11 residues. V shed 6 bases and J shed 4 bases, with 10 bases lying between them. This chain's CDR3 is CSAILLYEQYF. The CDR3, as DNA: TGCAGTGCCATCCTCCTTTACGAGCAGTACTTC.